The 23 T cell receptor beta chains given below trace back to one sample, sequenced in a study of shared clonotypes between healthy human individuals. This table comes from immunoSEQ multiplex PCR, and its TCRdb copy is limited to in-frame clones, with some not included. The sample lists approximately 500,000 clones; 79% were seen once. Specimen: PBMCs. Receptor source: a woman between 40 and 50 years old in good health. Some clones in this sample may be carry-over from other donors' samples.

V gene TRBV27 combines with J gene TRBJ1-1; D unresolved. The CDR3 sequence is 16 residues long. Germline V gene data show CDR1 as MNHEY and CDR2 as SMNVEV (reference sequence). V was shortened by 6 bases and J by 0 bases, with 17 bases between the two germline ends. The CDR3 DNA reads as TGTGCCAGCAGCTTACAGCGAGGCGGGGTGAACACTGAAGCTTTCTTT. Its protein is CASSLQRGGVNTEAFF.

In DNA, the CDR3 is TGCGCCAGCAGCCTCTTAGGTGGGGCCAACGTCCTGACTTTC. This encodes CASSLLGGANVLTF. The chain joins TRBV5-1 to TRBJ2-6; unclear D gene. Germline V gene lookup returns CDR1 SGHRS and CDR2 YFSETQ. V was pared by 4 bases and J by 3 bases, with 8 bases between. CDR3 size: 14 residues. The whole variable domain, remainder taken from reference TRBV5-1 and TRBJ2-6, is KAGVTQTPRYLIKTRGQQVTLSCSPISGHRSVSWYQQTPGQGLQFLFEYFSETQRNKGNFPGRFSGRQFSNSRSEMNVSTLELGDSALYLCASSLLGGANVLTFGAGSRLTVL.

In its sample, this clone was seen a few times. The chain combines TRBV7-2 with TRBJ2-1, with a possible D match to TRBD2 (6 bases). This CDR3 region has 15 residues. Germline CDR1 is SGHTA and CDR2 is FQGNSA. Trimming removed 1 base at V and 7 bases at J, with 14 bases between. CDR3 protein: CASSLGTTHLNEQFF. CDR3 bases: TGTGCCAGCAGCTTAGGGACTACCCATTTGAATGAGCAGTTCTTC. Complete variable domain (other parts from reference TRBV7-2 and TRBJ2-1): GAGVSQSPSNKVTEKGKDVELRCDPISGHTALYWYRQSLGQGLEFLIYFQGNSAPDKSGLPSDRFSAERTGGSVSTLTIQRTQQEDSAVYLCASSLGTTHLNEQFFGPGTRLTVL.

The chain recombines TRBV6-5 with TRBJ2-3; no clear D gene. Trimming removed 0 bases from V and 0 bases from J, with 10 bases in between. The CDR3 has 16 residues. Germline values: CDR1 MNHEY, CDR2 SVGAGI. CDR3 coding DNA: TGTGCCAGCAGTTACTCGCGGATTTCTAGCACAGATACGCAGTATTTT. It encodes CASSYSRISSTDTQYF.

The chain employs TRBV2 and TRBJ2-1; 7 bases line up with TRBD1. J was trimmed by 1 base and V by 7 bases; bases with no gene match: 10. Germline V gene lookup returns CDR1 SNHLY and CDR2 FYNNEI. This CDR3 region has 16 residues. The CDR3 DNA reads TGTGCCAGCACCGACCCTGAGGACAGGTCCTACAATGAGCAGTTCTTC. Protein product: CASTDPEDRSYNEQFF.

In regard to this clone: Distinct nucleotide sequences in the sample also encode this CDR3. The chain couples TRBV5-1 to TRBJ1-3; D ambiguous. CDR1 is SGHRS and CDR2 is YFSETQ in the germline V gene. The CDR3 totals 14 residues. V was shortened by 4 bases and J by 1 base, with 9 bases between the two germline ends. DNA for the CDR3: TGCGCCAGCAGCCTGGCGGGATCTGGAAACACCATATATTTT. Its protein product is CASSLAGSGNTIYF. Variable domain in full (rest from reference TRBV5-1 and TRBJ1-3): KAGVTQTPRYLIKTRGQQVTLSCSPISGHRSVSWYQQTPGQGLQFLFEYFSETQRNKGNFPGRFSGRQFSNSRSEMNVSTLELGDSALYLCASSLAGSGNTIYFGEGSWLTVV.

The chain is built from TRBV28 and TRBJ2-5; D unresolved. V lost 2 bases to trimming and J lost 5 bases, with 15 bases between them. The CDR3 is 15 residues long. The germline V gene has CDR1 MDHEN and CDR2 SYDVKM. In DNA, the CDR3 is TGTGCCAGCAGTTTAGGCGTGGGGATGGGGGAGACCCAGTACTTC. Translating gives CASSLGVGMGETQYF. The entire variable domain, with the rest obtained from reference TRBV28 and TRBJ2-5, is as follows: DVKVTQSSRYLVKRTGEKVFLECVQDMDHENMFWYRQDPGLGLRLIYFSYDVKMKEKGDIPEGYSVSREKKERFSLILESASTNQTSMYLCASSLGVGMGETQYFGPGTRLLVL.

The chain recombines TRBV7-2 with TRBJ2-1; maybe TRBD1 (6 bases). The CDR3 covers 14 residues. Trimming took 4 bases from V and 4 from J, leaving 11 bases between them. CDR1 and CDR2 (germline): SGHTA, FQGNSA. CDR3 DNA sequence: TGTGCCAGCAGCTCCCCGACAGGATACAATGAGCAGTTCTTC. It codes for CASSSPTGYNEQFF.

This clone was picked up many times. Other DNA sequences in the same sample also yield this CDR3. J is TRBJ2-3 and V is TRBV29-1; D is perhaps TRBD2 (6 bases). Deletions cut 4 bases from V and 2 bases from J, with 13 bases between. This CDR3 spans 14 amino acids. Per germline, CDR1 SQVTM and CDR2 ANQGSEA. CDR3 sequence: CSVGAGTATDTQYF. The CDR3 DNA sequence: TGCAGCGTTGGAGCGGGTACAGCCACAGATACGCAGTATTTT.

V gene TRBV29-1 combines with J gene TRBJ2-1, with unresolved D. The CDR3 covers 12 residues. V dropped 6 bases and J dropped 3 bases, with 9 bases sitting between them. The V gene's germline CDR1 is SQVTM and CDR2 ANQGSEA. CDR3: CSVPEFYNEQFF. The CDR3 DNA is TGCAGCGTCCCCGAGTTCTACAATGAGCAGTTCTTC.

The J gene is TRBJ2-2, the V gene TRBV28, with 8 positions matching TRBD1. CDR3 length: 16 amino acids. With V trimmed by 5 bases and J by 3 bases, 8 bases remained unmatched. CDR1 is MDHEN and CDR2 is SYDVKM in the germline V gene. As DNA, the CDR3 is TGTGCCAGCAGTACCCCAGGGGGCTTGGACACCGGGGAGCTGTTTTTT. Its translation is CASSTPGGLDTGELFF.

The V call is TRBV5-1, the J call TRBJ1-1, with D unresolved. The CDR3 is made up of 13 amino acids. V lost 0 bases, J lost 4 bases, and 7 bases lay in between. CDR1 and CDR2 from the germline V gene are SGHRS and YFSETQ. The CDR3 sequence is CASSLDGSTEAFF. The CDR3 coding sequence is TGCGCCAGCAGCTTGGATGGTAGCACTGAAGCTTTCTTT.

This clone showed up just a few times. This chain joins TRBV2 and TRBJ2-7; D is unresolved. The CDR3 runs 11 residues. V gave up 2 bases and J gave up 13 bases, with 12 bases separating them. From germline, CDR1 is SNHLY and CDR2 FYNNEI. Written as DNA, the CDR3 is TGTGCCAGCAGTGAAACAGTCCTCTCTTACTTC. This codes for CASSETVLSYF. Full variable domain (remainder filled in from reference TRBV2 and TRBJ2-7): EPEVTQTPSHQVTQMGQEVILRCVPISNHLYFYWYRQILGQKVEFLVSFYNNEISEKSEIFDDQFSVERPDGSNFTLKIRSTKLEDSAMYFCASSETVLSYFGPGTRLTVT.

This rearrangement joins TRBV30 to TRBJ2-5, with a tentative D call TRBD1 (6 bases). Matching the DNA end better, TRBJ2-7 makes the J call doubtful. CDR1 GTSNPN and CDR2 SVGIG come from the germline V gene (reference sequence). CDR3 length equals 16 residues. For the CDR3, the DNA is TGTGCCTGGAGGAAACAGGGACCCCAACACCTCTACGAGCAGTACTTC. This gives the protein CAWRKQGPQHLYEQYF.

This clone has a handful of counts. The chain recombines TRBV11-2 with TRBJ2-7; D unresolved. The length of the CDR3 is 15 residues. Trimming took off 1 base at V and 5 bases at J, with 15 bases between the two ends. Looked up from germline, CDR1 is SGHAT and CDR2 is FQNNGV. The CDR3 is CASSLVEVQTDEQYF. As DNA, the CDR3 is TGTGCCAGCAGCTTAGTAGAGGTACAAACAGACGAGCAGTACTTC.

The chain links TRBV29-1 to TRBJ2-7; no clear D gene. Germline-derived CDR1 and CDR2 are SQVTM and ANQGSEA. The length of the CDR3 is 12 residues. V shed 5 bases and J shed 2 bases, with 10 bases lying between them. The CDR3 DNA reads as TGCAGCGTTATAAAAGGTCCCTACGAGCAGTACTTC. Translating gives CSVIKGPYEQYF.

CDR3: CASSLAHYEQYF. The CDR3, as DNA: TGTGCCAGCAGTTTAGCTCACTACGAGCAGTACTTC. J is TRBJ2-7 and V is TRBV28; D is unclear. CDR1 MDHEN and CDR2 SYDVKM come from the germline V gene. CDR3 size: 12 residues. V was clipped by 2 bases and J by 3 bases, with 5 bases between them.

The chain joins TRBV5-1 to TRBJ2-1; D may be TRBD1 (6 bases). V was pared by 0 bases and J by 3 bases, with 13 bases between. Germline loops: CDR1 SGHRS, CDR2 YFSETQ. This CDR3 has 16 amino acids. This chain's CDR3 is CASSLDGQPNYNEQFF. The CDR3 DNA is TGCGCCAGCAGCTTGGACGGACAGCCAAACTACAATGAGCAGTTCTTC. The variable domain in full, completed from reference TRBV5-1 and TRBJ2-1, reads KAGVTQTPRYLIKTRGQQVTLSCSPISGHRSVSWYQQTPGQGLQFLFEYFSETQRNKGNFPGRFSGRQFSNSRSEMNVSTLELGDSALYLCASSLDGQPNYNEQFFGPGTRLTVL.

This clone was detected many times. The chain carries TRBV6-6 and TRBJ2-2, with D tentatively TRBD2 (6 bases). The germline V gene has CDR1 MNHNY and CDR2 SVGAGI (reference sequence). V lost 6 bases and J 5 bases, leaving 13 bases between the germline ends. The CDR3 covers 14 residues. Written as DNA, the CDR3 is TGTGCCAGCAGCCGGGATGGGGGGACCGGGGAGCTGTTTTTT. Translation: CASSRDGGTGELFF.

The chain is built from TRBV9 and TRBJ1-1, with D possibly being TRBD1 (5 bases). Trimming removed 0 bases at V and 7 bases at J, with 16 bases between. The germline CDR1 and CDR2 sequences are SGDLS and YYNGEE. The CDR3 length is 15 residues. The CDR3 DNA sequence: TGTGCCAGCAGCGTAGAGGACTTAATTGGGGGTGAAGCTTTCTTT. Translated: CASSVEDLIGGEAFF.

The chain links TRBV4-2 to TRBJ1-3; the D is unclear. The V gene's germline CDR1 is LGHNA and CDR2 YNFKEQ. There are 16 residues in the CDR3. The V end was cut by 1 base, the J end by 5 bases, with 15 bases between. The CDR3 is CASSQAAGEARNTIYF. Here the CDR3 DNA reads TGTGCCAGCAGCCAAGCGGCTGGGGAAGCAAGAAACACCATATATTTT.

V usage is TRBV7-3 and J usage is TRBJ2-1, with 12 bases that match TRBD2. Germline CDR1 and CDR2: SGHTA and FQGTGA. The CDR3 totals 16 residues. The V gene end was trimmed by 2 bases and the J gene end by 2 bases; junction bases not matched to a gene: 1. The CDR3 DNA is TGTGCCAGCAGCTTAGGACTAGCGGGAACCTACAATGAGCAGTTCTTC. Its translation: CASSLGLAGTYNEQFF.

On this clone: This likely traces to a read error, being one base from a far larger clone. The chain links TRBV7-9 to TRBJ2-3, with D tentatively TRBD1 or TRBD2 (5 bases each). The CDR3 covers 15 residues. Germline CDR1 is SEHNR and CDR2 is FQNEAQ (reference sequence). The CDR3 loop reads CVSSLGVAHTDTQYF. DNA for the CDR3: TGTGTCAGCAGCTTAGGGGTAGCGCACACAGATACGCAGTATTTT.